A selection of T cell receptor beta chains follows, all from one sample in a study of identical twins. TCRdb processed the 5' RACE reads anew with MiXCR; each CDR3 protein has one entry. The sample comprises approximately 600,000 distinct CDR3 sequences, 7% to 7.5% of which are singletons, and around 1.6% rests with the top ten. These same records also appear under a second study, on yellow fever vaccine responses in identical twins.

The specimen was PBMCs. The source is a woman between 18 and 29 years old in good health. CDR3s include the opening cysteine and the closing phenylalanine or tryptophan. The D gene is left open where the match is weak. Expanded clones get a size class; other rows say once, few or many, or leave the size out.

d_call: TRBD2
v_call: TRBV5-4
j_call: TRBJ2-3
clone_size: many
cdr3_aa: CASSWEPGLAGFSSTDTQYF
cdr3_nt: TGTGCCAGCAGCTGGGAACCGGGACTAGCGGGATTCTCTAGCACAGATACGCAGTATTTT

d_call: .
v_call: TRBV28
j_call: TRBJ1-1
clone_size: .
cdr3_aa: CASSHDWEGTEAFF
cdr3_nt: TGTGCCAGCAGTCACGACTGGGAGGGCACTGAAGCTTTCTTT

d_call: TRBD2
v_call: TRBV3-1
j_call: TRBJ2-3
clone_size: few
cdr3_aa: CASSHIGSGVTDTQYF
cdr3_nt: TGTGCCAGCAGCCATATCGGTAGCGGGGTCACAGATACGCAGTATTTT

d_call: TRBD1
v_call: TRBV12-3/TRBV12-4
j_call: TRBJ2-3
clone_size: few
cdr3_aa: CASSPRDRGDSDTQYF
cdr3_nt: TGTGCCAGCAGTCCCCGGGACAGGGGGGATTCAGATACGCAGTATTTT

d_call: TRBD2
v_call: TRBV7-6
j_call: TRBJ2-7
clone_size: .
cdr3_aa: CASSLGSGRGEQYF
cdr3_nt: TGTGCCAGCAGCTTAGGAAGCGGGAGGGGGGAGCAGTACTTC

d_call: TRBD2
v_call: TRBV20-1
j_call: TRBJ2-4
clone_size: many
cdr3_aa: CSARDPTGGSGGTAKNIQYF
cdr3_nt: TGCAGTGCTAGAGATCCGACGGGAGGGTCAGGAGGAACGGCCAAAAACATTCAGTACTTC

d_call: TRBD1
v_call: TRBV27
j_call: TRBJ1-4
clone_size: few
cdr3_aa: CASSFFGTANEKLFF
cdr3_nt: TGTGCCAGCAGTTTTTTTGGGACAGCTAATGAAAAACTGTTTTTT

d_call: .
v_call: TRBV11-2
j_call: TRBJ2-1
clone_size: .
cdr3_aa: CASSLGRISRENYNEQFF
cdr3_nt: TGTGCCAGCAGCTTAGGCCGAATAAGCCGGGAGAACTACAATGAGCAGTTCTTC

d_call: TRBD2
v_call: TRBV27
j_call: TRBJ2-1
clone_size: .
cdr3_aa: CASSPHTGLPYNEQFF
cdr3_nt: TGTGCCAGCAGTCCTCATACGGGACTACCCTACAATGAGCAGTTCTTC

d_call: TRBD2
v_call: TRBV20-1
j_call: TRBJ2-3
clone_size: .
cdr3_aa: CSAIRTSGSTDTQYF
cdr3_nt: TGCAGTGCCATACGGACTAGCGGGAGCACAGATACGCAGTATTTT

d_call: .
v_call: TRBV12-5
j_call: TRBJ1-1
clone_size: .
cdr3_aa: CASGSVTPNTEAFF
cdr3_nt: TGTGCTAGTGGTTCAGTCACCCCGAACACTGAAGCTTTCTTT

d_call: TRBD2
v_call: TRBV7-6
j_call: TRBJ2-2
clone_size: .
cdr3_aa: CASSLLGLGATGELFF
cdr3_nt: TGTGCCAGCAGCTTGTTGGGACTAGGAGCCACCGGGGAGCTGTTTTTT

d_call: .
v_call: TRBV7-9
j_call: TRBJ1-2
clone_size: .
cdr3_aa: CASSLVQDNYGYTF
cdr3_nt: TGTGCCAGCAGCTTAGTACAGGATAACTATGGCTACACCTTC

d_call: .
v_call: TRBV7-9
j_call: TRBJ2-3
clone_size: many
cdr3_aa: CASSLEGGPDTQYF
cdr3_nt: TGTGCCAGCAGCTTAGAAGGGGGTCCAGATACGCAGTATTTT

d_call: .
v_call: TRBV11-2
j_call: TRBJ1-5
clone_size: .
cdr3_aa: CASSSEGARQPQHF
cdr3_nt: TGTGCCAGCAGCTCCGAAGGGGCGCGTCAGCCCCAGCATTTT

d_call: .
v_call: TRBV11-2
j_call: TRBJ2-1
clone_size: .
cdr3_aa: CASSSTNGVYNEQFF
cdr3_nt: TGTGCCAGCAGTTCAACTAACGGGGTCTACAATGAGCAGTTCTTC

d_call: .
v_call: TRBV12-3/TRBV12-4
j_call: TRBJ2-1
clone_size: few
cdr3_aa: CASSPDRRREFF
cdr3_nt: TGTGCCAGCAGCCCGGACAGAAGGAGGGAGTTCTTC

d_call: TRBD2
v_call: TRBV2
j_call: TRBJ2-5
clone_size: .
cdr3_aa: CASRRTSSAETQYF
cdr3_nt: TGTGCCAGCAGGCGGACTAGTTCGGCGGAGACCCAGTACTTC

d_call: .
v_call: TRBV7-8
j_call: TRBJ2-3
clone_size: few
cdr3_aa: CASSFSVGQADTQYF
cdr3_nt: TGTGCCAGCAGCTTCAGCGTCGGGCAGGCAGATACGCAGTATTTT

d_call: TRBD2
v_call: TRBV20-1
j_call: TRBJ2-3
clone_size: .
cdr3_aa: CSALPPLAGGGDTQYF
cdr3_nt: TGCAGTGCCCTACCCCCCCTAGCGGGGGGTGGGGATACGCAGTATTTT

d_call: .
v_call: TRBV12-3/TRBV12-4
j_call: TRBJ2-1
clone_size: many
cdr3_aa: CASSLGSPPYNEQFF
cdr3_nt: TGTGCCAGCAGTTTGGGCAGTCCTCCCTACAATGAGCAGTTCTTC

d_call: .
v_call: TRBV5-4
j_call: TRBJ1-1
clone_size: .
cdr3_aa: CASSLIAMNTEAFF
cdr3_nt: TGTGCCAGCAGCTTGATTGCAATGAACACTGAAGCTTTCTTT

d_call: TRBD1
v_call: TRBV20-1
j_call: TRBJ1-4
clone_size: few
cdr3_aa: CSARGTGDEGEKLFF
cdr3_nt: TGCAGTGCTAGGGGGACAGGGGATGAGGGTGAAAAACTGTTTTTT

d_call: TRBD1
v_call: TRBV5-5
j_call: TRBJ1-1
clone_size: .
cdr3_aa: CASSRGQNLNTEAFF
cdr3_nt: TGTGCCAGCAGCAGGGGACAGAACTTGAACACTGAAGCTTTCTTT